Listed below are T cell receptor beta chains from one sample, sequenced in a study of T cell responses to AZD1222 COVID-19 vaccine. Only in-frame clones appear in the TCRdb table, and some are missing; sequencing was by immunoSEQ multiplex PCR. The repertoire has 95,000 to 110,000 clones, roughly 86% of them found once; the top ten carry 2.5% to 3.5%. Here the sequenced sample was peripheral blood, taken 28 days after the second dose of the MenACWY control vaccine. Receptors were obtained from an adult who received the MenACWY meningococcal vaccine as a control. The CDR3 runs from the conserved cysteine through the conserved F or W. A D gene is named only where the DNA matches it firmly. For some rows the clone size is stated as once, few or many, or as a class when expanded; others skip it.

d_call: TRBD1
v_call: TRBV11-2
clone_size: -
j_call: TRBJ2-7
cdr3_aa: CASSLEEIGQGVYEQYF
cdr3_nt: TGTGCCAGCAGCTTAGAAGAGATTGGACAGGGGGTCTACGAGCAGTACTTC

d_call: -
v_call: TRBV27
clone_size: -
j_call: TRBJ1-2
cdr3_aa: CASSPQAPVVGGYTF
cdr3_nt: TGTGCCAGCAGCCCACAAGCTCCGGTTGTAGGTGGCTACACCTTC

d_call: TRBD1
v_call: TRBV5-6
clone_size: -
j_call: TRBJ1-6
cdr3_aa: CASSPPDRRYDSPLHF
cdr3_nt: TGTGCCAGCAGCCCACCGGACAGGCGGTATGATTCACCCCTCCACTTT

d_call: TRBD1
v_call: TRBV5-1
clone_size: -
j_call: TRBJ1-2
cdr3_aa: CASSYGQGGYGYTF
cdr3_nt: TGCGCCAGCAGCTACGGACAGGGTGGCTATGGCTACACCTTC

d_call: -
v_call: TRBV6-2/TRBV6-3
clone_size: -
j_call: TRBJ2-5
cdr3_aa: CASSSPGLLYQETQYF
cdr3_nt: TGTGCCAGCAGCTCCCCTGGACTGCTGTACCAAGAGACCCAGTACTTC

d_call: -
v_call: TRBV28
clone_size: -
j_call: TRBJ1-5
cdr3_aa: CASSFYDNSNQPQHF
cdr3_nt: TGTGCCAGCAGTTTTTATGATAATAGCAATCAGCCCCAGCATTTT

d_call: -
v_call: TRBV9
clone_size: -
j_call: TRBJ2-2
cdr3_aa: CASSTNTATGELFF
cdr3_nt: TGTGCCAGCAGCACCAACACAGCCACCGGGGAGCTGTTTTTT

d_call: TRBD1
v_call: TRBV2
clone_size: once
j_call: TRBJ2-7
cdr3_aa: CASRVDRDIDEQYF
cdr3_nt: TGTGCCAGCAGGGTCGACAGGGATATTGACGAGCAGTACTTC

d_call: TRBD1
v_call: TRBV3-1/TRBV3-2
clone_size: -
j_call: TRBJ1-2
cdr3_aa: CASSQDSLGTGVRGYTF
cdr3_nt: TGTGCCAGCAGCCAAGATTCCTTGGGGACAGGTGTTCGGGGCTACACCTTC

d_call: -
v_call: TRBV11-2
clone_size: -
j_call: TRBJ2-7
cdr3_aa: CASSQISTGVYEQYF
cdr3_nt: TGTGCCAGCAGCCAGATCTCGACGGGTGTGTACGAGCAGTACTTC

d_call: -
v_call: TRBV2
clone_size: once
j_call: TRBJ2-3
cdr3_aa: CASITRMGSTDTQYF
cdr3_nt: TGTGCCAGCATCACCAGGATGGGGTCCACAGATACGCAGTATTTT

d_call: TRBD1
v_call: TRBV6-6
clone_size: -
j_call: TRBJ2-7
cdr3_aa: CASRLRGQAESEQYF
cdr3_nt: TGTGCCAGCAGACTCCGGGGACAGGCCGAGTCCGAGCAGTACTTC

d_call: TRBD1
v_call: TRBV19
clone_size: -
j_call: TRBJ1-5
cdr3_aa: CASSGQRPNQPQHF
cdr3_nt: TGTGCCAGTTCGGGACAGAGACCCAATCAGCCCCAGCATTTT

d_call: -
v_call: TRBV4-2
clone_size: -
j_call: TRBJ1-3
cdr3_aa: CASSHLDRTSGNTIYF
cdr3_nt: TGTGCCAGCAGCCACCTCGACAGGACCTCTGGAAACACCATATATTTT

d_call: -
v_call: TRBV6-5
clone_size: -
j_call: TRBJ2-7
cdr3_aa: CASSYEAGPGGEQYF
cdr3_nt: TGTGCCAGCAGTTACGAGGCAGGCCCCGGAGGGGAGCAGTACTTC

d_call: -
v_call: TRBV9
clone_size: -
j_call: TRBJ1-2
cdr3_aa: CASSVGQGIYGYTF
cdr3_nt: TGTGCCAGCAGCGTAGGTCAGGGTATCTATGGCTACACCTTC

d_call: TRBD1
v_call: TRBV5-4
clone_size: -
j_call: TRBJ1-1
cdr3_aa: CASSNTGTGHPTNTEAFF
cdr3_nt: TGTGCCAGCAGCAACACCGGGACAGGGCACCCAACGAACACTGAAGCTTTCTTT

d_call: -
v_call: TRBV2
clone_size: -
j_call: TRBJ2-3
cdr3_aa: CASRVTDTQYF
cdr3_nt: TGTGCCAGCAGGGTCACAGATACGCAGTATTTT

d_call: TRBD1
v_call: TRBV7-2
clone_size: -
j_call: TRBJ1-1
cdr3_aa: CASSINRGQNTEAFF
cdr3_nt: TGTGCCAGCAGCATAAACAGGGGACAGAACACTGAAGCTTTCTTT

d_call: -
v_call: TRBV14
clone_size: -
j_call: TRBJ2-7
cdr3_aa: CASSQVLYYEQYF
cdr3_nt: TGTGCCAGCAGCCAAGTTCTTTACTACGAGCAGTACTTC

d_call: -
v_call: TRBV7-3
clone_size: -
j_call: TRBJ2-5
cdr3_aa: CASSLSGGQRQETQYF
cdr3_nt: TGTGCCAGCAGCTTAAGTGGAGGACAGCGACAAGAGACCCAGTACTTC

d_call: -
v_call: TRBV7-9
clone_size: -
j_call: TRBJ2-1
cdr3_aa: CASSFEVLGNEQFF
cdr3_nt: TGTGCCAGCAGCTTTGAGGTTCTGGGTAATGAGCAGTTCTTC

d_call: -
v_call: TRBV24-1
clone_size: -
j_call: TRBJ2-2
cdr3_aa: CATTQGGTGELFF
cdr3_nt: TGTGCCACTACACAGGGAGGCACCGGGGAGCTGTTTTTT

d_call: TRBD1
v_call: TRBV28
clone_size: -
j_call: TRBJ1-2
cdr3_aa: CASRDRGPLYGYTF
cdr3_nt: TGTGCCAGCAGAGACAGGGGCCCTCTCTATGGCTACACCTTC

d_call: TRBD1
v_call: TRBV6-5
clone_size: -
j_call: TRBJ1-1
cdr3_aa: CASSRRQGLNTEAFF
cdr3_nt: TGTGCCAGCAGCCGCAGACAGGGGCTGAACACTGAAGCTTTCTTT